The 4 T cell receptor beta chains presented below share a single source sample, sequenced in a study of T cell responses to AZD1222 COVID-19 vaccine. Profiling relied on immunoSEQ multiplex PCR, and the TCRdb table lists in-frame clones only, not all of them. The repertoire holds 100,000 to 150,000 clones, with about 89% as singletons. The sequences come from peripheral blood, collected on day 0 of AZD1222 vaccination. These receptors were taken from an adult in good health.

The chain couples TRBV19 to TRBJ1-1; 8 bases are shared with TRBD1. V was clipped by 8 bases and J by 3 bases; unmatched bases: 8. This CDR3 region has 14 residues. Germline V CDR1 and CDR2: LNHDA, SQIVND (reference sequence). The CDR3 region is CASHTGTGHTEAFF. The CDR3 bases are TGTGCCAGTCACACCGGGACAGGACACACTGAAGCTTTCTTT.

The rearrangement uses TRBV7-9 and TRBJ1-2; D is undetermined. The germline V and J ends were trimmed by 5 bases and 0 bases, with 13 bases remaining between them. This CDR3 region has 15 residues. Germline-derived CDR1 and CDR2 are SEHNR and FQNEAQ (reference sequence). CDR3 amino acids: CASSPLGNTNYGYTF. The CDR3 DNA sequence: TGTGCCAGCAGCCCCCTAGGGAATACTAACTATGGCTACACCTTC.

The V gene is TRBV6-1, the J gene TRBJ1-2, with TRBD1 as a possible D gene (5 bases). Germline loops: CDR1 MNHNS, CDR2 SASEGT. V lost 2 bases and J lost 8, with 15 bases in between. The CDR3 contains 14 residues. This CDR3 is CASSEPWGRDGYTF. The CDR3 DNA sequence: TGTGCCAGCAGTGAACCATGGGGCCGGGACGGCTACACCTTC.

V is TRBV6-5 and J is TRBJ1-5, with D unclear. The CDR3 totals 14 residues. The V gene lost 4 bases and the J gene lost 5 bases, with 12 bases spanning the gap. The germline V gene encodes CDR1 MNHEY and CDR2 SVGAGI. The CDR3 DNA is TGTGCCAGCAGTTTAGGGAGGGAGGATCAGCCCCAGCATTTT. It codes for CASSLGREDQPQHF.